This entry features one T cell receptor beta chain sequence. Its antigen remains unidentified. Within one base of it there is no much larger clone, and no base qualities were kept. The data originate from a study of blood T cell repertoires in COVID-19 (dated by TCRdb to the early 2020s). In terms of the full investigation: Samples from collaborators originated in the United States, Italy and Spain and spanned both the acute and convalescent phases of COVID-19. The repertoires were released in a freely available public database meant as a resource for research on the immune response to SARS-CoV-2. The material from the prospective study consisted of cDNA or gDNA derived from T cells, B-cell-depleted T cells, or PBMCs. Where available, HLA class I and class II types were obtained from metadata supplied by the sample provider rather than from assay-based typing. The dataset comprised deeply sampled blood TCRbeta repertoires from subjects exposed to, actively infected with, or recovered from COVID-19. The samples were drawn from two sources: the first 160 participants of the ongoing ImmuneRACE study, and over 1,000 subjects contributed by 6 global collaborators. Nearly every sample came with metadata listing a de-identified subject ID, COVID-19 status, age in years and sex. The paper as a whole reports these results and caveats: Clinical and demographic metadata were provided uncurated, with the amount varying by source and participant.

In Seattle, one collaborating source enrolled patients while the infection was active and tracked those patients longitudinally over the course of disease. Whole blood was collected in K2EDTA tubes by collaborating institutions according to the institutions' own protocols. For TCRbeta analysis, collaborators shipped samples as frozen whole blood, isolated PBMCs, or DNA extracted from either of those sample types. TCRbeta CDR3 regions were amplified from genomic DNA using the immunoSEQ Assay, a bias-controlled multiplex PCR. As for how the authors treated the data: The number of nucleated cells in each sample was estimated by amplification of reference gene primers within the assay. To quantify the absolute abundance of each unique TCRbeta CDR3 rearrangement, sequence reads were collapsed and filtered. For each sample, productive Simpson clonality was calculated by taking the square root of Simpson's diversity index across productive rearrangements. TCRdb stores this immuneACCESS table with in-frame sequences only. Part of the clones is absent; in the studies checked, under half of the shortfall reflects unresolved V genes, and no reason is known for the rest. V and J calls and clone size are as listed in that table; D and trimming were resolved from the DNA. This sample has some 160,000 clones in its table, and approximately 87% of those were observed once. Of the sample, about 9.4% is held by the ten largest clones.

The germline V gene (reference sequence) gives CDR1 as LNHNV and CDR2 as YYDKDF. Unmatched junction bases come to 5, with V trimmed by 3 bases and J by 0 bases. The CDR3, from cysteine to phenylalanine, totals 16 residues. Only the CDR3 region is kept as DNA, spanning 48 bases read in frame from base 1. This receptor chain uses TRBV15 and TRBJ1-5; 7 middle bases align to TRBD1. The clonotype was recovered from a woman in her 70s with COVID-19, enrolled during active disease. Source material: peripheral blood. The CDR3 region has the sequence CATSRGGQTSNQPQHF. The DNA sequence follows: TGTGCCACCAGCAGGGGGGGACAGACTAGCAATCAGCCCCAGCATTTT.